A single sample gave rise to the 10 T cell receptor beta chains below, sequenced in a study of T-cell reconstitution after alpha-beta-depleted transplantation in children. It was with unique molecular identifiers that the TCRbeta library was prepared. TCRdb reprocessed the PCR reads via MiXCR and lists one record per CDR3 protein. The data contain about 470,000 distinct CDR3 sequences, approximately 42% of them singletons. Sequences were derived from PBMCs, sampled before TCRalphabeta/CD19-depleted stem cell transplant. Receptor source: a girl between 2 and 10 years old with aplastic anemia, due to receive a stem cell transplant.

The rearrangement links TRBV7-2 to TRBJ2-3; 9 nucleotides line up with TRBD2. Germline assignment: CDR1 SGHTA and CDR2 FQGNSA. The CDR3 is 15 amino acids. With 5 bases clipped from V and 5 bases from J, the junction kept 8 bases outside the gene matches. The CDR3 region has the DNA TGTGCCAGCAGCCTTATCAGCGGGGGGCTAGATACGCAGTATTTT. Translation gives CASSLISGGLDTQYF.

V usage is TRBV9 and J usage is TRBJ2-1, with D perhaps TRBD1 or TRBD2 (5 bases each). The CDR3 totals 17 residues. Between the trimmed V and J ends, which lost 4 bases and 2 bases, there was a span of 19 bases. Germline CDR1 is SGDLS and CDR2 is YYNGEE. The CDR3 is CASSPDLGRDAYNEQFF. CDR3 nucleotide sequence: TGTGCCAGCAGCCCGGATCTTGGACGGGACGCCTACAATGAGCAGTTCTTC.

The chain recombines TRBV28 with TRBJ2-3; 8 bases line up with TRBD2. V lost 4 bases and J lost 4; bases outside the gene matches: 1. Per the germline V gene, CDR1 is MDHEN and CDR2 is SYDVKM. The CDR3 covers 13 residues. The CDR3 nucleotides read TGTGCCAGCAGTTCAGCGGGGGCAGATACGCAGTATTTT. This sequence encodes CASSSAGADTQYF.

A few counts support this clonotype. V gene TRBV5-6 combines with J gene TRBJ2-3, with TRBD1 matching over 7 bases. Germline V CDR1 and CDR2: SGHDT, YYEEEE. The CDR3 length is 14 residues. J was trimmed by 2 bases and V by 4 bases; bases with no gene match: 4. CDR3 coding DNA: TGTGCCAGCAGCGTCGGGACAGTCACAGATACGCAGTATTTT. Translating gives CASSVGTVTDTQYF.

This sequence joins TRBV9 and TRBJ2-1; 7 nucleotides line up with TRBD2. J was trimmed by 8 bases and V by 3 bases; bases with no gene match: 8. CDR1 is SGDLS, CDR2 YYNGEE, per germline. The CDR3 totals 14 residues. The CDR3 sequence is CASSGRELRDEQFF. The CDR3 nucleotides are TGTGCCAGCAGCGGGCGGGAGTTGCGAGATGAGCAGTTCTTC.

As concerns this clonotype: A junction boundary mismatches the germline segment, possibly from a read error. The CDR3 DNA is TGCAGTGCTTTTCCTCCCACTAGCACCGATACGCAGTATTTT. This encodes CSAFPPTSTDTQYF. V is TRBV20-1 and J is TRBJ2-3; TRBD2 is a possible D gene (6 bases). This CDR3 contains 14 residues. Looked up from germline, CDR1 is DFQATT and CDR2 is SNEGSKA (reference sequence).

The CDR3 loop reads CSVEGLAGGGSYNEQFF. DNA for the CDR3: TGCAGCGTTGAAGGACTAGCGGGAGGGGGATCCTACAATGAGCAGTTCTTC. The chain links TRBV29-1 to TRBJ2-1; 14 bases match TRBD2. CDR3 length equals 17 residues. V lost 1 base and J lost 1; bases outside the gene matches: 3. Germline assignment: CDR1 SQVTM and CDR2 ANQGSEA.

This clonotype has a count of ten or more. The rearrangement links TRBV29-1 to TRBJ2-7; D not certain. Germline lookup yields CDR1 SQVTM and CDR2 ANQGSEA. The CDR3 runs to 14 residues. V was pared by 3 bases and J by 4 bases, with 16 bases between. CDR3 coding DNA: TGCAGCGTTGATGGCGGCCCCAAGACGTACGAGCAGTACTTC. It yields the protein CSVDGGPKTYEQYF.

This clonotype was recorded many times. The rearrangement links TRBV2 to TRBJ2-7; 10 bases match TRBD2. V dropped 1 base and J dropped 6; count of bases not matched to a gene: 6. From germline, CDR1 is SNHLY and CDR2 FYNNEI. The CDR3 has 15 residues. The chain's CDR3 is CASSEGASGSREQYF. CDR3 nucleotides: TGTGCCAGCAGTGAAGGGGCTAGCGGGAGCCGCGAGCAGTACTTC.

The V call is TRBV7-2, the J call TRBJ2-2; D is unresolved. V was shortened by 2 bases and J by 7 bases, with 8 bases between the two germline ends. Germline CDR1 SGHTA, CDR2 FQGNSA. This CDR3 region has 13 residues. The CDR3 spells CASSLSPLGELFF. CDR3 DNA: TGTGCCAGCAGCTTATCCCCTCTCGGGGAGCTGTTTTTT. The variable domain in full, with the rest retrieved from reference TRBV7-2 and TRBJ2-2, is GAGVSQSPSNKVTEKGKDVELRCDPISGHTALYWYRQSLGQGLEFLIYFQGNSAPDKSGLPSDRFSAERTGGSVSTLTIQRTQQEDSAVYLCASSLSPLGELFFGEGSRLTVL.